The clone carrying this T cell receptor beta chain was observed once. The target antigen is unknown. CDR3 size: 15 residues. CDR1 SGHTA and CDR2 FQGNSA come from the germline V gene. V was clipped by 3 bases and J by 6 bases, with 18 bases between them. The data are from a study of T cells in Graves' hyperthyroidism and ophthalmopathy. General study results and limits: Among clonotypes expanded in thyroid above 0.001, most were also found in blood. Ophthalmopathy and stable hyperthyroidism were separated by a 13 V-J model.

Template material for amplifying TCR beta CDR3 regions consisted of RNA transcripts. Initially, a first-round RT-PCR of the TCR CDR3 employed the HTBI primer set. A single record per CDR3 protein comes from TCRdb applying MiXCR to the multiplex PCR reads. The sample contains 660,000 or so distinct CDR3 sequences, about 45% of which appear only once. Pregnant or lactating patients were excluded, as were those with uncontrolled infection or other autoimmune disease. The chain employs TRBV7-2 and TRBJ2-7, with TRBD1 as a possible D gene (5 bases). Material: peripheral blood or thyroid tissue (not recorded which). The sequence derives from an adult man with Graves' disease, either hyperthyroidism or ophthalmopathy (not recorded which). The CDR3 reads CASSFRAREPFEQYF. Written as DNA, the CDR3 is TGTGCCAGCAGCTTCCGGGCCAGGGAACCGTTCGAGCAGTACTTC.